Each of the 19 T cell receptor beta chains below was sequenced from the same sample in a study of T cell repertoires in cytomegalovirus infection. TCRdb passed the reads through MiXCR, listing each CDR3 protein once. The sample has around 280,000 distinct CDR3 sequences; roughly an eighth are singletons. Sample: PBMCs. The receptors shown here come from a human donor in good health (CMV status not recorded). Some clones in this sample may be carry-over from other donors' samples.

This clonotype came up many times. The chain links TRBV7-2 to TRBJ2-7, with 8 positions matching TRBD2. CDR1 is SGHTA, CDR2 FQGNSA, per germline. V trimming: 2 bases; J trimming: 3 bases; junction bases outside the gene matches: 6. The CDR3 consists of 15 residues. CDR3: CASSLSRGGLYEQYF. The CDR3 DNA is TGTGCCAGCAGCTTAAGTCGGGGGGGACTCTACGAGCAGTACTTC.

This clonotype was picked up many times. V and J are TRBV7-2 and TRBJ2-1; 9 bases agree with TRBD2. Germline CDR1 reads SGHTA; CDR2 reads FQGNSA. With 6 bases clipped from V and 8 bases from J, the junction kept 8 bases outside the gene matches. The CDR3 spans 14 residues. The CDR3 is CASRTGTSSDEQFF. The CDR3, as DNA: TGTGCCAGCAGGACCGGGACTAGCAGCGATGAGCAGTTCTTC.

This clonotype showed up many times. This chain links TRBV7-2 with TRBJ1-5; D is uncertain. The CDR3 sequence is 12 residues long. The V end was cut by 2 bases, the J end by 7 bases, with 6 bases between. Germline V CDR1 and CDR2: SGHTA, FQGNSA. Here the CDR3 DNA reads TGTGCCAGCAGCTTAACTGGCCAGCCCCAGCATTTT. This encodes CASSLTGQPQHF.

V is TRBV20-1 and J is TRBJ2-3; 8 positions agree with TRBD1. This CDR3 has 14 residues. The ends lost 4 bases at V and 3 bases at J; junction bases unmatched: 6. Germline V gene data show CDR1 as DFQATT and CDR2 as SNEGSKA (reference sequence). The CDR3 DNA is TGCAGTGCTAATGGACAGGGCACGACAGATACGCAGTATTTT. This encodes CSANGQGTTDTQYF.

This clonotype was recorded only once. A clone one base away is much larger, so this may be a read error. The gene calls are TRBV4-2 and TRBJ2-3; TRBD2 is a possible D gene (5 bases). Germline CDR1 reads LGHNA; CDR2 reads YNFKEQ. Trimming removed 0 bases at V and 1 base at J, with 11 bases between. CDR3 length: 16 residues. The CDR3 DNA reads TGTGCCAGCAGCCAAGAAATTGTGGGAGGCACAGATACGCAGTATTTT. Translating gives CASSQEIVGGTDTQYF.

The J gene is TRBJ2-7, the V gene TRBV7-3; tentative D call: TRBD1 (6 bases). Germline CDR1 SGHTA, CDR2 FQGTGA. V gave up 5 bases and J gave up 4 bases, with 15 bases separating them. The length of the CDR3 is 14 residues. The CDR3 bases are TGTGCCAGCAGCGTACAGGGTGGAGAGTACGAGCAGTACTTC. As protein: CASSVQGGEYEQYF.

This rearrangement joins TRBV20-1 to TRBJ2-7, with D possibly matching TRBD2 (6 bases). Germline CDR1 DFQATT, CDR2 SNEGSKA (reference sequence). Trimming pared 5 bases from V and 0 bases from J, leaving 14 bases between. The CDR3 is 14 amino acids. CDR3 sequence: CSAPSSASSYEQYF. CDR3 nucleotides: TGCAGTGCTCCCTCTAGCGCCAGCTCCTACGAGCAGTACTTC.

This clonotype was picked up many times. With a much larger clone just one base away, this may be a read error. The chain is built from TRBV7-9 and TRBJ2-5; D not certain. CDR1 and CDR2 from the germline V gene are SEHNR and FQNEAQ (reference sequence). There are 11 residues in the CDR3. V was clipped by 4 bases and J by 4 bases, with 4 bases between them. The CDR3 DNA sequence: TGTGCCAGCAGCTATCGAGAGACCCAGTACTTC. Translating gives CASSYRETQYF.

The genes are TRBV18 and TRBJ2-7; no reliable D call. CDR1 and CDR2 (germline): KGHSH, LQKENI. The length of the CDR3 is 14 residues. With 1 base removed from V and 3 bases from J, the gap between germline ends came to 10 bases. The CDR3 DNA sequence: TGTGCCAGCTCACCACGGGCTGGGAACTACGAGCAGTACTTC. This sequence encodes CASSPRAGNYEQYF.

The chain is built from TRBV5-1 and TRBJ1-1; D perhaps matches TRBD1 (6 bases). Germline loops: CDR1 SGHRS, CDR2 YFSETQ. V gave up 4 bases and J gave up 5 bases, with 18 bases separating them. CDR3 length: 15 residues. The CDR3 protein is CASSPLVGAGTEAFF. As DNA, the CDR3 is TGCGCCAGCAGCCCTCTGGTGGGGGCGGGAACTGAAGCTTTCTTT. The variable domain in full, with the rest retrieved from reference TRBV5-1 and TRBJ1-1, is KAGVTQTPRYLIKTRGQQVTLSCSPISGHRSVSWYQQTPGQGLQFLFEYFSETQRNKGNFPGRFSGRQFSNSRSEMNVSTLELGDSALYLCASSPLVGAGTEAFFGQGTRLTVV.

This clonotype has more than one count but fewer than ten. V usage is TRBV20-1 and J usage is TRBJ2-3, with no clear D. V lost 0 bases and J 6 bases, leaving 13 bases between the germline ends. From germline, CDR1 is DFQATT and CDR2 SNEGSKA (reference sequence). The CDR3 contains 14 residues. CDR3: CSAREGRKSDTQYF. The CDR3, as DNA: TGCAGTGCTAGAGAAGGCCGTAAATCTGATACGCAGTATTTT.

This clonotype was seen only a few times. This chain uses TRBV2 with TRBJ2-7, with 11 bases matching TRBD1. Losses at the gene ends were 7 bases for V and 6 bases for J; bases not matched to a gene: 5. The CDR3 is 13 amino acids. The germline V gene has CDR1 SNHLY and CDR2 FYNNEI. CDR3 amino acids: CASIGQGAVEQYF. For the CDR3, the DNA is TGTGCCAGCATAGGACAGGGGGCGGTCGAGCAGTACTTC.

This chain links TRBV19 with TRBJ2-1; 11 nucleotides align to TRBD2. V was clipped by 10 bases and J by 12 bases; unmatched bases: 14. Germline CDR1 is LNHDA and CDR2 is SQIVND (reference sequence). This CDR3 has 14 amino acids. The CDR3, as DNA: TGTGCCACCAGGGGACTAGCGGCCTGGAAAGGGCAGTTCTTC. Translation gives CATRGLAAWKGQFF.

This clonotype was counted a few times. The chain links TRBV4-1 to TRBJ1-2; D perhaps matches TRBD1 (5 bases). Germline V gene lookup returns CDR1 MGHRA and CDR2 YSYEKL. Trimming removed 0 bases from V and 5 bases from J, with 7 bases in between. This CDR3 comprises 13 residues. Here the CDR3 reads CASSQEDMYGYTF. The CDR3 nucleotides read TGCGCCAGCAGCCAAGAGGACATGTATGGCTACACCTTC.

Comments on this clonotype: A much larger clone differs from this one at a single base, so this may be a read error. This chain links TRBV19 with TRBJ1-5; the match to TRBD1 covers 10 bases. Germline lookup yields CDR1 LNHDA and CDR2 SQIVND (reference sequence). This CDR3 has 15 residues. The CDR3 bases are TGTGTCAGTAGGGACAGGGGACCCGGCAATCAGCCCCAGCATTTT. It specifies CVSRDRGPGNQPQHF.

This chain joins TRBV20-1 and TRBJ2-5; D is perhaps TRBD1 (5 bases). The ends were cut back, 1 base at V and 7 bases at J, with 22 bases in the middle. CDR3 length equals 16 residues. The germline V gene has CDR1 DFQATT and CDR2 SNEGSKA (reference sequence). CDR3 bases: TGCAGTGCTAGAGGGCTGGACCCAGGGAAGTTGGGGACCCAGTACTTC. Amino acid sequence: CSARGLDPGKLGTQYF.

The table lists this clonotype with many counts. This rearrangement joins TRBV12-3 or TRBV12-4 to TRBJ1-5; 7 bases agree with TRBD1. The CDR3 is made up of 16 amino acids. V lost 6 bases, J lost 0 bases, and 8 bases stayed unmatched. Here the CDR3 reads CASSLTGSYSNQPQHF. The DNA for the CDR3 is TGTGCCAGCAGCTTGACAGGGAGTTATAGCAATCAGCCCCAGCATTTT.

The rearrangement joins TRBV25-1 to TRBJ2-5, with D perhaps assigned TRBD1 or TRBD2 (6 bases each). Trimming shortened V by 7 bases and J by 5 bases, and 26 bases separated the two germline ends. Germline assignment: CDR1 MGHDK and CDR2 SYGVNS. The CDR3 sequence is 17 residues long. The CDR3 nucleotides read TGTGCCAGCACCCAAATCGGGGACACCCCCCGGGGGGAGACCCAGTACTTC. Translating it yields CASTQIGDTPRGETQYF.

The V call is TRBV6-1, the J call TRBJ1-1, with D possibly TRBD1 on 6 matching bases. Per the germline V gene, CDR1 is MNHNS and CDR2 is SASEGT. V lost 8 bases and J 3 bases, leaving 13 bases between the germline ends. This CDR3 comprises 13 residues. CDR3 in amino acids: CASGGQKYTEAFF. The DNA for the CDR3 is TGTGCCAGCGGAGGACAGAAGTACACTGAAGCTTTCTTT.